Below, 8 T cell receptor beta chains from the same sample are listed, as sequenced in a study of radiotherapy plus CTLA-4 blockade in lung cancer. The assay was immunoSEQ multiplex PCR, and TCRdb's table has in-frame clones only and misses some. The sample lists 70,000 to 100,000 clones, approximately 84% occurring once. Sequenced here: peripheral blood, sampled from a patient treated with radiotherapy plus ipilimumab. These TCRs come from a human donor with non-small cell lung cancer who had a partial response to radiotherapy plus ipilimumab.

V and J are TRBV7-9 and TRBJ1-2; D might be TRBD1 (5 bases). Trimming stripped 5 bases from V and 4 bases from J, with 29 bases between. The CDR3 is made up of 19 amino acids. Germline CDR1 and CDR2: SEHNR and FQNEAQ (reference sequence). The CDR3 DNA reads TGTGCCAGCAGCAAACCTAGGCCCTCGGGCAGGGAGGGTTTCTATGGCTACACCTTC. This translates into CASSKPRPSGREGFYGYTF.

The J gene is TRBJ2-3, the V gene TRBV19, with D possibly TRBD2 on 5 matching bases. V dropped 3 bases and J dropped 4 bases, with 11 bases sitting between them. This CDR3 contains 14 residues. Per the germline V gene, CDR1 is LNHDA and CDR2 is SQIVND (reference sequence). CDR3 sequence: CASSIRGNADTQYF. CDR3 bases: TGTGCCAGTAGTATTAGAGGGAACGCAGATACGCAGTATTTT.

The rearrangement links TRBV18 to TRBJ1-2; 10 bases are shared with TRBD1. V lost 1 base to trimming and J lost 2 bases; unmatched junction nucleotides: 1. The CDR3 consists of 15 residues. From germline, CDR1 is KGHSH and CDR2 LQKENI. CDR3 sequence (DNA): TGTGCCAGCTCACCACTGGGACAGGGGAACTATGGCTACACCTTC. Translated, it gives CASSPLGQGNYGYTF.

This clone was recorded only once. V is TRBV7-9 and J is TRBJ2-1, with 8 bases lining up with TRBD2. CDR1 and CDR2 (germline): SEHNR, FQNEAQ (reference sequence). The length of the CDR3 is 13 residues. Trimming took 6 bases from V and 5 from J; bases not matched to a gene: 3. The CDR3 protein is CASRYSGNNEQFF. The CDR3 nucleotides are TGTGCCAGCAGATATAGCGGGAACAATGAGCAGTTCTTC.

The CDR3 loop reads CASTTSTGGRQPQHF. CDR3 nucleotides: TGTGCCAGCACCACATCGACAGGGGGACGTCAGCCCCAGCATTTT. The chain combines TRBV6-1 with TRBJ1-5, with 9 bases lining up with TRBD1. Germline V CDR1 and CDR2: MNHNS, SASEGT. The CDR3 has 15 amino acids. V lost 7 bases to trimming and J lost 6 bases; unmatched junction nucleotides: 10.

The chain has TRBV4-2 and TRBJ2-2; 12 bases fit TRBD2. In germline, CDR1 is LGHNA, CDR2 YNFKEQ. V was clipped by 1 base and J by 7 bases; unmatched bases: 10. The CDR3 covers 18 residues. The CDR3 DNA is TGTGCCAGCAGCCAAGCCCACCGGACTAGCGGGATTGTCGGGGAGCTGTTTTTT. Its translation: CASSQAHRTSGIVGELFF.

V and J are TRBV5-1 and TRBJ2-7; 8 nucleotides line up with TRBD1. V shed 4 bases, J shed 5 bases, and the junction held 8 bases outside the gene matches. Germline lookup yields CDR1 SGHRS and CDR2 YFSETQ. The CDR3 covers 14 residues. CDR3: CASSRNRQGNEQYF. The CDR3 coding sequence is TGCGCCAGCAGCCGAAACAGACAGGGGAACGAGCAGTACTTC.

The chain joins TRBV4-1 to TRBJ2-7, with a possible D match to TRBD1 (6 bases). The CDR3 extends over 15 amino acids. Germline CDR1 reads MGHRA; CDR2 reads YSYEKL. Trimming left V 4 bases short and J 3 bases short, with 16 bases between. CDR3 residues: CASSLNLDSLYEQYF. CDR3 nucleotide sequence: TGCGCCAGCAGCCTTAATCTGGACAGCCTCTACGAGCAGTACTTC.